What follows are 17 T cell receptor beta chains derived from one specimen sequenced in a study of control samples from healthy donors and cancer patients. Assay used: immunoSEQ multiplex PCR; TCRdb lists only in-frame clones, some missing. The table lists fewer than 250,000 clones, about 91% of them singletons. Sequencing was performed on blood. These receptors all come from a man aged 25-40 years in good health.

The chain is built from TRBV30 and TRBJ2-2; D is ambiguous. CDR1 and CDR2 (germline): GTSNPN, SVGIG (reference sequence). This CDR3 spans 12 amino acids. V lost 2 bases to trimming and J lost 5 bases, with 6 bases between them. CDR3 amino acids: CAWSRITGELFF. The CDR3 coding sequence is TGTGCCTGGAGTCGTATTACCGGGGAGCTGTTTTTT. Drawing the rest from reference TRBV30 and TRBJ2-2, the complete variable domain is SQTIHQWPATLVQPVGSPLSLECTVEGTSNPNLYWYRQAAGRGLQLLFYSVGIGQISSEVPQNLSASRPQDRQFILSSKKLLLSDSGFYLCAWSRITGELFFGEGSRLTVL.

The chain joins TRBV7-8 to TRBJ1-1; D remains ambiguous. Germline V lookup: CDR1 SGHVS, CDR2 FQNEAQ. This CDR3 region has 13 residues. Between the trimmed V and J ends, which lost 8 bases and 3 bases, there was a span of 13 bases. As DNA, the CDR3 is TGTGCCAGCGGAAACGTCGCAGACACTGAAGCTTTCTTT. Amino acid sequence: CASGNVADTEAFF. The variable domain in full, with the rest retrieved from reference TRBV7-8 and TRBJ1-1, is GAGVSQSPRYKVAKRGQDVALRCDPISGHVSLFWYQQALGQGPEFLTYFQNEAQLDKSGLPSDRFFAERPEGSVSTLKIQRTQQEDSAVYLCASGNVADTEAFFGQGTRLTVV.

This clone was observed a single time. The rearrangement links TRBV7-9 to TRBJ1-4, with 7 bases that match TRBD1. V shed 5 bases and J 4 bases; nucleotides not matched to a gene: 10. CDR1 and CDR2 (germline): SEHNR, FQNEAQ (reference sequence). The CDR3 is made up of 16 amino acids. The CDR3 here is CASSRRGGQLNEKLFF. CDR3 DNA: TGTGCCAGCAGCCGAAGGGGGGGACAGCTTAATGAAAAACTGTTTTTT.

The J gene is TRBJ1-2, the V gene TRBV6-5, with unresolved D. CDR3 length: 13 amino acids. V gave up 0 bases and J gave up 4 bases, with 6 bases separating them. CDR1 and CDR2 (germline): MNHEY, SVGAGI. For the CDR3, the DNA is TGTGCCAGCAGTTACTCTAGCAGCTATGGCTACACCTTC. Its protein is CASSYSSSYGYTF.

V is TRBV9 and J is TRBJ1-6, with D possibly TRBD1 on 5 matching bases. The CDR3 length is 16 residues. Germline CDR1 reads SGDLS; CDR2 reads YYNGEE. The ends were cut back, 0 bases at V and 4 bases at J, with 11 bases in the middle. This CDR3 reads CASSVEAGLYNSPLHF. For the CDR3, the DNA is TGTGCCAGCAGCGTAGAGGCGGGACTTTATAATTCACCCCTCCACTTT.

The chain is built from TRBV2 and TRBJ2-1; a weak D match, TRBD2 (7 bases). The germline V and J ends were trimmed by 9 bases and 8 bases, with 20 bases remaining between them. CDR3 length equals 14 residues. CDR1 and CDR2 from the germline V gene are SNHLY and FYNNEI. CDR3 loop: CASGGSGNFDEQFF. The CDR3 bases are TGTGCCAGTGGGGGCAGCGGGAACTTCGATGAGCAGTTCTTC.

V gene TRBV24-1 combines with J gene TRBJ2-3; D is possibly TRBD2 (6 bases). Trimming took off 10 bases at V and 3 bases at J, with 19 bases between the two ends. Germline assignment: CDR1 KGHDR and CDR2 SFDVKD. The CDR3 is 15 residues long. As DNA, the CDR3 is TGTGCCACGGGCCAGAGGGACGCGGGAACAGATACGCAGTATTTT. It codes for CATGQRDAGTDTQYF.

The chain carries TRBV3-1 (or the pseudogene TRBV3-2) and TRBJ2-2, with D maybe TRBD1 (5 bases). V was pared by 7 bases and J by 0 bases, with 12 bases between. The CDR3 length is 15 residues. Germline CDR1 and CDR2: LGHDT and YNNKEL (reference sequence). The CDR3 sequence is CASTLDSANTGELFF. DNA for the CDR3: TGTGCCAGCACCCTAGACAGTGCGAACACCGGGGAGCTGTTTTTT.

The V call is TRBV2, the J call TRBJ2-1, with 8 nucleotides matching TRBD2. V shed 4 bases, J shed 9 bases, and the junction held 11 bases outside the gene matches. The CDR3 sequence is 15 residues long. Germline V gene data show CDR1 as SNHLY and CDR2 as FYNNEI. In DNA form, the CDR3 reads TGTGCCAGCAGTGTAATGGGCGGGGGGACCGGTGAGCAGTTCTTC. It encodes CASSVMGGGTGEQFF.

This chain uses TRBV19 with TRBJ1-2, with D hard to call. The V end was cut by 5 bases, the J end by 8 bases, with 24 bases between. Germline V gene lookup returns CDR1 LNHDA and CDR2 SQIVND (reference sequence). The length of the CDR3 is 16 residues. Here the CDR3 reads CASSGSLGLIRGGYTF. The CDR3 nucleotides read TGTGCCAGTAGTGGCAGCCTCGGACTCATTCGAGGGGGCTACACCTTC. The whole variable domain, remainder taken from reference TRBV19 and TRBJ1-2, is DGGITQSPKYLFRKEGQNVTLSCEQNLNHDAMYWYRQDPGQGLRLIYYSQIVNDFQKGDIAEGYSVSREKKESFPLTVTSAQKNPTAFYLCASSGSLGLIRGGYTFGSGTRLTVV.

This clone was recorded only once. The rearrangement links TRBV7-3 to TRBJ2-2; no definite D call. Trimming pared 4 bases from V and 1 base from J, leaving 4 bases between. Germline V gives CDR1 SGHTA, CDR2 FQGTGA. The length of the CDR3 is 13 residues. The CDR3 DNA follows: TGTGCCAGCAGCTCAGGGAACACCGGGGAGCTGTTTTTT. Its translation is CASSSGNTGELFF. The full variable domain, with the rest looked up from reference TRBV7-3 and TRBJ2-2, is GAGVSQTPSNKVTEKGKYVELRCDPISGHTALYWYRQSLGQGPEFLIYFQGTGAADDSGLPNDRFFAVRPEGSVSTLKIQRTERGDSAVYLCASSSGNTGELFFGEGSRLTVL.

The CDR3 loop reads CAWSVSNNEQFF. The CDR3 DNA sequence: TGTGCCTGGAGTGTATCCAACAATGAGCAGTTCTTC. The chain joins TRBV30 to TRBJ2-1; unclear D gene. The germline gives CDR1 GTSNPN, CDR2 SVGIG (reference sequence). The CDR3 length is 12 residues. The V and J ends lost 0 bases and 5 bases respectively, with 5 bases between them.

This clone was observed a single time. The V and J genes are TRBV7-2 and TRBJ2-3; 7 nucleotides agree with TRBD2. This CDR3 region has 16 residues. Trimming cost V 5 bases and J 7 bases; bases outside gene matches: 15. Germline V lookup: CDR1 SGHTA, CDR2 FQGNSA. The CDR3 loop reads CASSPQLARRINTQYF. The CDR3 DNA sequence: TGTGCCAGCAGCCCGCAACTAGCGAGGAGGATAAATACGCAGTATTTT. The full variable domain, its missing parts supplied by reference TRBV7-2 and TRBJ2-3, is GAGVSQSPSNKVTEKGKDVELRCDPISGHTALYWYRQSLGQGLEFLIYFQGNSAPDKSGLPSDRFSAERTGGSVSTLTIQRTQQEDSAVYLCASSPQLARRINTQYFGPGTRLTVL.

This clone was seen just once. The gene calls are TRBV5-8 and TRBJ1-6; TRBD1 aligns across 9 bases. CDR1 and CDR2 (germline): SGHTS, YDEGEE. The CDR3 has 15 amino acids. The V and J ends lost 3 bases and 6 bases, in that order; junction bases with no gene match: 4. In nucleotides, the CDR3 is TGTGCCAGCAGCTGGACAGGGGCGATTAATTCACCCCTCCACTTT. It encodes CASSWTGAINSPLHF.

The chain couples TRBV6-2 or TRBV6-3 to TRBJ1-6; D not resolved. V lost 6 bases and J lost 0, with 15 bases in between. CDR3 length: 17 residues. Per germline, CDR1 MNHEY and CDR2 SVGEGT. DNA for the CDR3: TGTGCCAGCAGCCCTAGACCGACGAGCTCCTATAATTCACCCCTCCACTTT. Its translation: CASSPRPTSSYNSPLHF.

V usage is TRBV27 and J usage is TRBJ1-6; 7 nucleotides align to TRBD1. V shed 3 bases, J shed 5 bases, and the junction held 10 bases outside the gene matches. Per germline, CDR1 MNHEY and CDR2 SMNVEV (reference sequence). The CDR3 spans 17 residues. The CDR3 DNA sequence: TGTGCCAGCAGTTTCGGTGCCGGCAGGGGGAATAATTCACCCCTCCACTTT. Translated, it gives CASSFGAGRGNNSPLHF.

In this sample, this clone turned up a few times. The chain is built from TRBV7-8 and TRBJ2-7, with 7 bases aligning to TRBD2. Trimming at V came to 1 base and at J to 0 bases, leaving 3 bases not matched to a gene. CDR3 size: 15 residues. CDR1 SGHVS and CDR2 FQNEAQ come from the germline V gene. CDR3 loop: CASSLGGGSSYEQYF. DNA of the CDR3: TGTGCCAGCAGCTTAGGGGGGGGTAGCTCCTACGAGCAGTACTTC.